This T cell receptor beta chain derives from a study of cytomegalovirus exposure and HLA in healthy donors. Study outcomes and limitations: TCR beta chains numbering more than 150 were designated cytomegalovirus-associated. What TCR beta sequences reportedly achieved was accurate prediction of HLA-A and HLA-B alleles in most subjects.

PCR used 60 Vbeta primers and 13 Jbeta primers. The protocol was immunoSEQ multiplex PCR, while the TCRdb copy is restricted to in-frame clones and leaves out a portion. The sample carries roughly 120,000 clones, over 60% recorded once. About this clone: Its specificity is not known.

Between the trimmed V and J ends, which lost 2 bases and 5 bases, there was a span of 15 bases. The CDR3 has 14 residues. Per germline, CDR1 GTSNPN and CDR2 SVGIG (reference sequence). The source of this sequence is a woman in her sixties in good health and CMV-seropositive. The chain joins TRBV30 to TRBJ1-1; no definite D call. Sequences were obtained from PBMCs. DNA for the CDR3: TGTGCCTGGAGTTTCTCGGGTTCGCGAACTGAAGCTTTCTTT. Translating gives CAWSFSGSRTEAFF.